Below, 14 T cell receptor beta chains from the same sample are listed, as sequenced in a study of early T cells in non-severe SARS-CoV-2 infection. TCRdb ran MiXCR on the 5' RACE reads and lists one entry per CDR3 protein. The sample contains 35,000 to 55,000 distinct CDR3 sequences, 20% to 25% of which appear only once. This specimen consisted of whole blood, obtained at baseline. The source is an adult who was a healthcare worker with PCR-confirmed SARS-CoV-2 infection or an uninfected control (not recorded which).

This clonotype was seen a single time. The V gene is TRBV7-2, the J gene TRBJ2-3; 8 bases align to TRBD2. The CDR3 has 16 residues. V lost 8 bases, J lost 1 base, and 11 bases stayed unmatched. Germline V CDR1 and CDR2: SGHTA, FQGNSA. The CDR3 DNA is TGTGCCAGCTTGCCGCCCGCGGGGGGCCGCACAGATACGCAGTATTTT. Protein product: CASLPPAGGRTDTQYF.

The V gene is TRBV6-4, the J gene TRBJ1-1; no firm D call. Germline V gives CDR1 MRHNA, CDR2 SNTAGT. Trimming took 0 bases from V and 5 from J, leaving 10 bases between them. The length of the CDR3 is 14 residues. The CDR3 DNA reads TGTGCCAGCAGTGACTCCGGGGAAGGGACTGAAGCTTTCTTT. It is translated as CASSDSGEGTEAFF.

A few counts support this clonotype. This rearrangement joins TRBV5-1 to TRBJ1-5; D perhaps matches TRBD1 (5 bases). The CDR3 loop spans 14 amino acids. V lost 0 bases, J lost 9 bases, and 13 bases lay in between. Germline lookup yields CDR1 SGHRS and CDR2 YFSETQ. The CDR3 region is CASSLVGAGPPQHF. The CDR3 DNA follows: TGCGCCAGCAGCTTGGTCGGGGCTGGTCCGCCCCAGCATTTT. Full variable domain (remainder filled in from reference TRBV5-1 and TRBJ1-5): KAGVTQTPRYLIKTRGQQVTLSCSPISGHRSVSWYQQTPGQGLQFLFEYFSETQRNKGNFPGRFSGRQFSNSRSEMNVSTLELGDSALYLCASSLVGAGPPQHFGDGTRLSIL.

This clonotype was recorded only once. The chain is built from TRBV20-1 and TRBJ1-1; D is uncertain. V was trimmed by 6 bases and J by 1 base, leaving 12 bases between them. Per the germline V gene, CDR1 is DFQATT and CDR2 is SNEGSKA (reference sequence). The CDR3 runs 13 residues. The DNA for the CDR3 is TGCAGTGCACCCCAGAAGGGGAACACTGAAGCTTTCTTT. The encoded protein is CSAPQKGNTEAFF.

The V and J genes are TRBV7-8 and TRBJ1-1; 8 nucleotides line up with TRBD1. There are 14 residues in the CDR3. The trim removed 8 bases at V and 5 bases at J, leaving 10 bases unmatched. The germline CDR1 and CDR2 sequences are SGHVS and FQNEAQ. The CDR3 reads CASLQPGQGTEAFF. The CDR3 bases are TGTGCCAGCCTGCAACCAGGACAGGGAACTGAAGCTTTCTTT.

This clonotype was detected a few times. The chain employs TRBV2 and TRBJ1-2, with D possibly matching TRBD1 (6 bases). V gave up 8 bases and J gave up 4 bases, with 8 bases separating them. This CDR3 is 11 amino acids long. Germline values: CDR1 SNHLY, CDR2 FYNNEI. This chain's CDR3 is CASQDSYGYTF. The DNA of the CDR3 is TGTGCCAGCCAGGACAGCTATGGCTACACCTTC.

The CDR3 coding sequence is TGTGCCAGCTCACTCGACAGGCCCGATGCTTTCTTT. Its protein product is CASSLDRPDAFF. The rearrangement links TRBV18 to TRBJ1-1, with D possibly being TRBD1 (6 bases). Trimming cost V 4 bases and J 11 bases, with 14 bases left between them. The CDR3 is 12 residues long. From germline, CDR1 is KGHSH and CDR2 LQKENI.

This clonotype turned up a few times. The rearrangement joins TRBV3-1 to TRBJ2-7; 7 bases are shared with TRBD2. The CDR3 runs to 15 residues. Unmatched junction bases numbered 5, after V lost 0 bases and J lost 3 bases. The germline CDR1 and CDR2 sequences are LGHDT and YNNKEL (reference sequence). The CDR3 is CASSQDASGVYEQYF. CDR3 DNA: TGTGCCAGCAGCCAAGATGCAAGCGGGGTCTACGAGCAGTACTTC.

The V call is TRBV6-5, the J call TRBJ2-7; 8 nucleotides align to TRBD1. This CDR3 spans 15 amino acids. V shed 2 bases and J 2 bases; nucleotides not matched to a gene: 5. Germline-derived CDR1 and CDR2 are MNHEY and SVGAGI. The CDR3 coding sequence is TGTGCCAGCAGTTACATCAGGGGGCAAGCCTACGAGCAGTACTTC. Protein: CASSYIRGQAYEQYF.

This clonotype was detected a few times. The rearrangement links TRBV11-2 to TRBJ2-3; no clear D. The CDR3 has 13 residues. Germline V gene data show CDR1 as SGHAT and CDR2 as FQNNGV. Deletions cut 2 bases from V and 3 bases from J, with 6 bases between. The CDR3 protein is CASSLRWTDTQYF. The CDR3 DNA follows: TGTGCCAGCAGCTTACGGTGGACAGATACGCAGTATTTT.

This chain connects TRBV20-1 to TRBJ2-3, with D possibly TRBD2 on 7 matching bases. Germline values: CDR1 DFQATT, CDR2 SNEGSKA (reference sequence). This CDR3 contains 15 residues. The germline V and J ends were trimmed by 5 bases and 4 bases, with 19 bases remaining between them. CDR3 sequence (DNA): TGCAGTGCTGAACGTGTGGGGGGGCCTGCAGATACGCAGTATTTT. Residues: CSAERVGGPADTQYF.

This clonotype has more than one count but fewer than ten. The chain carries TRBV20-1 and TRBJ1-2; D is ambiguous. Trimming removed 6 bases at V and 0 bases at J, with 11 bases between. The germline V gene has CDR1 DFQATT and CDR2 SNEGSKA (reference sequence). This CDR3 contains 13 residues. CDR3 in DNA: TGCAGTGCAAAGAGGCGGACTAACTATGGCTACACCTTC. The encoded protein is CSAKRRTNYGYTF.

The chain links TRBV9 to TRBJ2-3; D remains ambiguous. The germline V gene has CDR1 SGDLS and CDR2 YYNGEE. V lost 4 bases to trimming and J lost 0 bases, with 18 bases between them. The CDR3 covers 17 residues. DNA for the CDR3: TGTGCCAGCAGCCCAACGCGCAGGTTCTTGAGCACAGATACGCAGTATTTT. Translation: CASSPTRRFLSTDTQYF.

This clonotype has only a few counts. The chain employs TRBV9 and TRBJ1-4; D remains unclear. Germline CDR1 reads SGDLS; CDR2 reads YYNGEE. The CDR3 loop spans 15 amino acids. V was pared by 0 bases and J by 8 bases, with 14 bases between. Written as DNA, the CDR3 is TGTGCCAGCAGCGTAGCTTACGGGCCGGTGGAAAAACTGTTTTTT. Protein: CASSVAYGPVEKLFF. The whole variable domain, filled in from reference TRBV9 and TRBJ1-4, reads DSGVTQTPKHLITATGQRVTLRCSPRSGDLSVYWYQQSLDQGLQFLIQYYNGEERAKGNILERFSAQQFPDLHSELNLSSLELGDSALYFCASSVAYGPVEKLFFGSGTQLSVL.